This TCR beta chain was profiled in a study of cytomegalovirus exposure and HLA in healthy donors. PCR primers comprised 60 Vbeta and 13 Jbeta primers. TCRdb's table, derived via immunoSEQ multiplex PCR, lists solely in-frame clones and lacks some. The sample consists of fewer than 45,000 clones, 75% to 85% of them appearing once. The CDR3 loop spans 14 amino acids. The V and J ends lost 3 bases and 3 bases respectively, with 9 bases between them. Germline values: CDR1 SGHVS, CDR2 FQNEAQ. This clone was found a few times. The clonotype was recovered from a male donor in good health and CMV-seronegative. What was sequenced was PBMCs. The chain is built from TRBV7-8 and TRBJ1-5; no clear D. CDR3 bases: TGTGCCAGCAGCTTTGCAGGCCTCAATCAGCCCCAGCATTTT. Translation gives CASSFAGLNQPQHF.